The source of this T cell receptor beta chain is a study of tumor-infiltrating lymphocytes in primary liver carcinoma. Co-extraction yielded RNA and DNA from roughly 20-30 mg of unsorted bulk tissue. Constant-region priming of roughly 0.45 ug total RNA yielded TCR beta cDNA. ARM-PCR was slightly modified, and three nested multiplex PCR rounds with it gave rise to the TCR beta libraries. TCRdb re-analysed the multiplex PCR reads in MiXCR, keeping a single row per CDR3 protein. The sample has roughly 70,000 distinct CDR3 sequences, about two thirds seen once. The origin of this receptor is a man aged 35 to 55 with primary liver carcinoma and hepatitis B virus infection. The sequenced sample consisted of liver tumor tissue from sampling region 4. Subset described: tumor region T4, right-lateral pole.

Here the CDR3 reads CASSMLQRRSDTQYF. As DNA, the CDR3 is TGTGCCAGCAGCATGCTACAACGTCGGTCAGATACGCAGTATTTT. The chain has TRBV11-2 and TRBJ2-3; D remains ambiguous. Germline CDR1 reads SGHAT; CDR2 reads FQNNGV. Trimming shortened V by 5 bases and J by 4 bases, and 16 bases separated the two germline ends. The CDR3 length is 15 residues.